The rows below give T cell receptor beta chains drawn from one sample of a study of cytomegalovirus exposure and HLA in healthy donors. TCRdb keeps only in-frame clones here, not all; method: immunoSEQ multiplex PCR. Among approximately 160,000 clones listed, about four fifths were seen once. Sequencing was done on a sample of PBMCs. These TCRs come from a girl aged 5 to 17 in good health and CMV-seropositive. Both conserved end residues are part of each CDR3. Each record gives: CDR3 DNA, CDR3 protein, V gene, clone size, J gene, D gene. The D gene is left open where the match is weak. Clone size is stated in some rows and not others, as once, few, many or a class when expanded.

CDR3 DNA: TGTGCCTGGAGTGTACGCGACAGGGCCGGAAACACCATATATTTT
CDR3 protein: CAWSVRDRAGNTIYF
V gene: TRBV30
clone size: -
J gene: TRBJ1-3
D gene: TRBD1

CDR3 DNA: TGTGCCAGCAGTTACCGAGGACAGGGGAGGAACACTGAAGCTTTCTTT
CDR3 protein: CASSYRGQGRNTEAFF
V gene: TRBV6-5
clone size: -
J gene: TRBJ1-1
D gene: TRBD1

CDR3 DNA: TGTGCCAGCAGCTCTCGTCAGGGGGTTGAAGCTTTCTTT
CDR3 protein: CASSSRQGVEAFF
V gene: TRBV11-3
clone size: few
J gene: TRBJ1-1
D gene: TRBD1

CDR3 DNA: TGTGCCAGCAGCTTACCAGAGACAGGGGCTCGTTCACCCCTCCACTTT
CDR3 protein: CASSLPETGARSPLHF
V gene: TRBV11-2
clone size: -
J gene: TRBJ1-6
D gene: TRBD1

CDR3 DNA: TGTGCCAGCAGTGGTCCCCCTACCCCCGGGACAGGGGCGGATCAGCCCCAGCATTTT
CDR3 protein: CASSGPPTPGTGADQPQHF
V gene: TRBV11-3
clone size: -
J gene: TRBJ1-5
D gene: TRBD1

CDR3 DNA: TGTGCCAGCAGTCCCGACACCATGAACACTGAAGCTTTCTTT
CDR3 protein: CASSPDTMNTEAFF
V gene: TRBV6-5
clone size: -
J gene: TRBJ1-1
D gene: -

CDR3 DNA: TGTGCCAGCAGCAGGGACAGTAACTATGGCTACACCTTC
CDR3 protein: CASSRDSNYGYTF
V gene: TRBV14
clone size: -
J gene: TRBJ1-2
D gene: TRBD1

CDR3 DNA: TGCGCCAGCAGCCCAAACACAGGTTCCTTGTACCAAGAGACCCAGTACTTC
CDR3 protein: CASSPNTGSLYQETQYF
V gene: TRBV5-1
clone size: -
J gene: TRBJ2-5
D gene: -

CDR3 DNA: TGTGCCAGCTCACCCCTCACAGGGGCCTGGGGCGAGCAGTACTTC
CDR3 protein: CASSPLTGAWGEQYF
V gene: TRBV18
clone size: -
J gene: TRBJ2-7
D gene: TRBD1

CDR3 DNA: TGTGCCAGCAGCTTGGGGACAGAAAATGAGCAGTTCTTC
CDR3 protein: CASSLGTENEQFF
V gene: TRBV5-6
clone size: -
J gene: TRBJ2-1
D gene: -

CDR3 DNA: TGTGCCAGCAGCTCCGGGGGACAGGGGGCGGGCTATGGCTACACCTTC
CDR3 protein: CASSSGGQGAGYGYTF
V gene: TRBV5-4
clone size: -
J gene: TRBJ1-2
D gene: TRBD1

CDR3 DNA: TGTGCCAGCACCCTTAGACGGGAAAATGAAAAACTGTTTTTT
CDR3 protein: CASTLRRENEKLFF
V gene: TRBV5-8
clone size: few
J gene: TRBJ1-4
D gene: -

CDR3 DNA: TGTGCCAGCAGTGAAGCGCTTTTGGGCAACAGAGCCTCTGGCTACACCTTC
CDR3 protein: CASSEALLGNRASGYTF
V gene: TRBV6-1
clone size: -
J gene: TRBJ1-2
D gene: -

CDR3 DNA: TGTGCCAGCAGCTTAAATCGACAGGGTAGTAAGACCGGGGAGCTGTTTTTT
CDR3 protein: CASSLNRQGSKTGELFF
V gene: TRBV7-6
clone size: -
J gene: TRBJ2-2
D gene: TRBD1

CDR3 DNA: TGTGCCAGCAGCCATAGACAGGGGGATCGCTCACCCCTCCACTTT
CDR3 protein: CASSHRQGDRSPLHF
V gene: TRBV14
clone size: -
J gene: TRBJ1-6
D gene: TRBD1

CDR3 DNA: TGTGCCAGCAGCGGGGGGAGCTCCTATAATTCACCCCTCCACTTT
CDR3 protein: CASSGGSSYNSPLHF
V gene: TRBV5-4
clone size: -
J gene: TRBJ1-6
D gene: -

CDR3 DNA: TGCGCCAGCAGCCTACTACCTCTAAGCGGGTCCACCGGGGAGCTGTTTTTT
CDR3 protein: CASSLLPLSGSTGELFF
V gene: TRBV5-1
clone size: once
J gene: TRBJ2-2
D gene: -

CDR3 DNA: TGTGCCAGCAGCCCCCGGGACAGTACGAAAAAACTGTTTTTT
CDR3 protein: CASSPRDSTKKLFF
V gene: TRBV7-9
clone size: -
J gene: TRBJ1-4
D gene: TRBD1

CDR3 DNA: TGTGCCAGCAGCTTAAGGCTCAGGGGGTCCGGGGAGCTGTTTTTT
CDR3 protein: CASSLRLRGSGELFF
V gene: TRBV7-3
clone size: -
J gene: TRBJ2-2
D gene: TRBD1

CDR3 DNA: TGTGCCATCAGTGACGGCGCGGGAAACATTCAGTACTTC
CDR3 protein: CAISDGAGNIQYF
V gene: TRBV10-3
clone size: -
J gene: TRBJ2-4
D gene: -

CDR3 DNA: TGTGCCAGCATCCCGGGACAAACAGATACGCAGTATTTT
CDR3 protein: CASIPGQTDTQYF
V gene: TRBV2
clone size: -
J gene: TRBJ2-3
D gene: -

CDR3 DNA: TGTGCCAGCAGCCCCTGGGGGGGCCGAACCGGGGAGCTGTTTTTT
CDR3 protein: CASSPWGGRTGELFF
V gene: TRBV14
clone size: -
J gene: TRBJ2-2
D gene: -

CDR3 DNA: TGTGCCAGCAGAGGGACACCTTGGGCTGAAGCTTTCTTT
CDR3 protein: CASRGTPWAEAFF
V gene: TRBV2
clone size: -
J gene: TRBJ1-1
D gene: -

CDR3 DNA: TGTGCCAGCAGTTTTGGGGCCTCCTACGAGCAGTACTTC
CDR3 protein: CASSFGASYEQYF
V gene: TRBV27
clone size: -
J gene: TRBJ2-7
D gene: -

CDR3 DNA: TGCGCCAGCAGCCAAGATCTAGCGGGGGCCTCAGATACGCAGTATTTT
CDR3 protein: CASSQDLAGASDTQYF
V gene: TRBV4-1
clone size: few
J gene: TRBJ2-3
D gene: TRBD2

CDR3 DNA: TGCGCCAGCAGGGCCAGGGACAGGGTAAATCAGCCCCAGCATTTT
CDR3 protein: CASRARDRVNQPQHF
V gene: TRBV10-1
clone size: -
J gene: TRBJ1-5
D gene: TRBD1

CDR3 DNA: TGCGCCAGCAGGCCCGACCTTACAGGCGAGGCTAACTATGGCTACACCTTC
CDR3 protein: CASRPDLTGEANYGYTF
V gene: TRBV5-1
clone size: few
J gene: TRBJ1-2
D gene: -

CDR3 DNA: TGTGCCACGTTACAGGAGAACACTGAAGCTTTCTTT
CDR3 protein: CATLQENTEAFF
V gene: TRBV2
clone size: -
J gene: TRBJ1-1
D gene: -

CDR3 DNA: TGTGCCAGCAGCGTAGCGGACAGTGGATTCCTGAACACTGAAGCTTTCTTT
CDR3 protein: CASSVADSGFLNTEAFF
V gene: TRBV9
clone size: -
J gene: TRBJ1-1
D gene: -

CDR3 DNA: TGTGCCAGCACCCATCGGGGGGAGTTCAGCAATCAGCCCCAGCATTTT
CDR3 protein: CASTHRGEFSNQPQHF
V gene: TRBV6-4
clone size: -
J gene: TRBJ1-5
D gene: -

CDR3 DNA: TGTGCCAGCAGTTCATCGGACAGCTTCTATGGCTACACCTTC
CDR3 protein: CASSSSDSFYGYTF
V gene: TRBV28
clone size: -
J gene: TRBJ1-2
D gene: -

CDR3 DNA: TGTGCCAGCAGCCAAGGGACAGTAAACACTGAAGCTTTCTTT
CDR3 protein: CASSQGTVNTEAFF
V gene: TRBV4-2
clone size: once
J gene: TRBJ1-1
D gene: -

CDR3 DNA: TGTGCCAGCAGCTTGGGGGGGACAAGCTCCTACGAGCAGTACTTC
CDR3 protein: CASSLGGTSSYEQYF
V gene: TRBV5-6
clone size: -
J gene: TRBJ2-7
D gene: -

CDR3 DNA: TGTGCCAGCAGCCCGGGACAGGGGGCAATCAATCAGCCCCAGCATTTT
CDR3 protein: CASSPGQGAINQPQHF
V gene: TRBV9
clone size: -
J gene: TRBJ1-5
D gene: TRBD1

CDR3 DNA: TGTGCCAGCAGCTGGGGACTAGTCAATGAGCAGTTCTTC
CDR3 protein: CASSWGLVNEQFF
V gene: TRBV7-2
clone size: -
J gene: TRBJ2-1
D gene: TRBD2

CDR3 DNA: TGTGCCAGCAGCTTAGCAGGGGGTGGCACTGAAGCTTTCTTT
CDR3 protein: CASSLAGGGTEAFF
V gene: TRBV11-2
clone size: -
J gene: TRBJ1-1
D gene: TRBD1

CDR3 DNA: TGCGCCAGCAGCCAGGGACCGAGACAGGGAGGATGGGGGAATAATTCACCCCTCCACTTT
CDR3 protein: CASSQGPRQGGWGNNSPLHF
V gene: TRBV23-1
clone size: -
J gene: TRBJ1-6
D gene: TRBD1

CDR3 DNA: TGTGCCACCAGCATTGACAGGGGCCGCCAAGAGACCCAGTACTTC
CDR3 protein: CATSIDRGRQETQYF
V gene: TRBV15
clone size: -
J gene: TRBJ2-5
D gene: TRBD1

CDR3 DNA: TGTGCCAGCAGCGAGGATGACAGGGGTGCCTACGAGCAGTACTTC
CDR3 protein: CASSEDDRGAYEQYF
V gene: TRBV9
clone size: -
J gene: TRBJ2-7
D gene: TRBD1

CDR3 DNA: TGCGCCAGCAGCCGCGAACGGGGGGATCAGCCCCAGCATTTT
CDR3 protein: CASSRERGDQPQHF
V gene: TRBV7-8
clone size: -
J gene: TRBJ1-5
D gene: -

CDR3 DNA: TGTGCCAGCATCGACAGGGTATTGGGGGACACTGAAGCTTTCTTT
CDR3 protein: CASIDRVLGDTEAFF
V gene: TRBV21-1
clone size: -
J gene: TRBJ1-1
D gene: -